Following are 27 T cell receptor beta chains from one sample sequenced in a study of PD-1 blockade in classical Hodgkin lymphoma. Each patient's relapse followed autologous stem cell transplantation, and brentuximab vedotin exposure varied. Generated by immunoSEQ multiplex PCR, the TCRdb table keeps only in-frame clones and is missing some. The sample lists tens of thousands of clones; around 80% were seen once. This specimen was peripheral blood mononuclear cells (PBMCs), taken at baseline. The receptors originated from a human donor with classical Hodgkin lymphoma.

This clone was found many times. This rearrangement joins TRBV7-9 to TRBJ2-5, with 10 bases identical to TRBD1. The V and J ends lost 5 bases and 4 bases, in that order; junction bases with no gene match: 4. The CDR3 has 14 amino acids. Germline CDR1 reads SEHNR; CDR2 reads FQNEAQ (reference sequence). CDR3 DNA: TGTGCCAGCAGCCCACGGACAGGGGGAGAGACCCAGTACTTC. Protein sequence: CASSPRTGGETQYF.

J is TRBJ2-5 and V is TRBV7-7, with D perhaps TRBD2 (5 bases). CDR3 length: 14 amino acids. Deletions cut 2 bases from V and 3 bases from J, with 10 bases between. Germline assignment: CDR1 SSHAT and CDR2 FNYEAQ (reference sequence). Written as DNA, the CDR3 is TGTGCCAGCAGCTTAACCGGGATTGAAGAGACCCAGTACTTC. Translated, it gives CASSLTGIEETQYF. The full variable domain, with the rest looked up from reference TRBV7-7 and TRBJ2-5, is GAGVSQSPRYKVTKRGQDVTLRCDPISSHATLYWYQQALGQGPEFLTYFNYEAQPDKSGLPSDRFSAERPEGSISTLTIQRTEQRDSAMYRCASSLTGIEETQYFGPGTRLLVL.

The chain uses TRBV18 and TRBJ1-2; D may be TRBD1 (6 bases). Germline V gene data show CDR1 as KGHSH and CDR2 as LQKENI. The CDR3 totals 13 residues. The V end lost 2 bases, the J end lost 8 bases, and 12 bases lay between the germline ends. This chain's CDR3 is CASSPRDTGGYTF. CDR3 DNA: TGTGCCAGCTCACCAAGAGATACAGGGGGCTACACCTTC.

This chain connects TRBV6-6 to TRBJ1-5; 8 bases agree with TRBD1. This CDR3 is built from 13 residues. Germline values: CDR1 MNHNY, CDR2 SVGAGI (reference sequence). V dropped 5 bases and J dropped 7; count of bases not matched to a gene: 4. This CDR3 is CASSDRGGQPQHF. CDR3 nucleotides: TGTGCCAGCAGTGACAGGGGTGGCCAGCCCCAGCATTTT.

This clone was seen once. At one end the junction does not follow the germline gene, possibly because of a read error. The chain combines TRBV6-5 with TRBJ1-1; TRBD1 is a possible D gene (6 bases). Germline V gene data show CDR1 as MNHEY and CDR2 as SVGAGI. The CDR3 spans 12 residues. The CDR3 region has the DNA TGTGCCAGCAGTGACTCCGGGACACTGGCTTTCTTT. It yields the protein CASSDSGTLAFF.

The V call is TRBV18, the J call TRBJ2-3; 8 bases match TRBD1. Germline V lookup: CDR1 KGHSH, CDR2 LQKENI. The CDR3 loop spans 14 amino acids. Unmatched junction bases numbered 4, after V lost 4 bases and J lost 4 bases. DNA for the CDR3: TGTGCCAGCTCACTTGGACAGGGCCCAGATACGCAGTATTTT. Protein sequence: CASSLGQGPDTQYF.

The genes are TRBV7-2 and TRBJ2-2, with D uncertain. The CDR3 contains 12 residues. Trimming removed 8 bases at V and 1 base at J, with 5 bases between. CDR1 SGHTA and CDR2 FQGNSA come from the germline V gene. CDR3 bases: TGTGCCAGCGGGGAGAACACCGGGGAGCTGTTTTTT. Translated: CASGENTGELFF.

This clone was seen only a few times. The V call is TRBV7-9, the J call TRBJ2-3, with D perhaps matching TRBD1 (5 bases). This CDR3 has 14 amino acids. Germline V gene sequence: CDR1 SEHNR, CDR2 FQNEAQ (reference sequence). V was shortened by 0 bases and J by 4 bases, with 8 bases between the two germline ends. The CDR3 is CASSLARRADTQYF. The CDR3 region has the DNA TGTGCCAGCAGCTTAGCGCGCAGGGCAGATACGCAGTATTTT.

This chain uses TRBV27 with TRBJ2-3; the D gene could be TRBD1 or TRBD2 (5 bases each). Germline V gene lookup returns CDR1 MNHEY and CDR2 SMNVEV (reference sequence). CDR3 length equals 13 residues. Trimming took 5 bases from V and 6 from J, leaving 12 bases between them. The CDR3 loop is CASSPKRDDTQYF. The CDR3 DNA reads TGTGCCAGCAGTCCTAAACGGGACGATACGCAGTATTTT.

This clone showed up just once. The chain links TRBV27 to TRBJ2-3, with no clear D. V dropped 5 bases and J dropped 4 bases, with 10 bases sitting between them. CDR3 length: 13 residues. Germline V gene data show CDR1 as MNHEY and CDR2 as SMNVEV (reference sequence). The CDR3 here is CASSNNPSDTQYF. In nucleotides, the CDR3 is TGTGCCAGCAGTAACAATCCCTCAGATACGCAGTATTTT.

This clone has a single count. The chain joins TRBV10-3 to TRBJ1-4; D perhaps matches TRBD1 (5 bases). Trimming shortened V by 2 bases and J by 7 bases, and 17 bases separated the two germline ends. The CDR3 covers 16 residues. Germline V CDR1 and CDR2: ENHRY, SYGVKD. The CDR3 coding sequence is TGTGCCATCAGTGAGCCGACCCGGGACGCCCCTGAAAAACTGTTTTTT. It encodes CAISEPTRDAPEKLFF.

This rearrangement joins TRBV5-1 to TRBJ2-3; 7 bases match TRBD2. This CDR3 has 18 amino acids. Germline V CDR1 and CDR2: SGHRS, YFSETQ. Trimming at V came to 0 bases and at J to 4 bases, leaving 14 bases not matched to a gene. The CDR3 is CASSLGAAGSGASDTQYF. CDR3 DNA: TGCGCCAGCAGCTTGGGGGCCGCGGGAAGCGGGGCATCAGATACGCAGTATTTT.

The chain employs TRBV5-4 and TRBJ1-2; 7 bases agree with TRBD1. The CDR3 is 15 amino acids. The V gene end was trimmed by 2 bases and the J gene end by 8 bases; junction bases not matched to a gene: 12. Germline CDR1 reads SGHNT; CDR2 reads YYREEE (reference sequence). The CDR3 region has the DNA TGTGCCAGCAGCTTACTATTGACAGGGAGGGACGGCTACACCTTC. This encodes CASSLLLTGRDGYTF.

As regards this clone: This likely comes from a read error, as the CDR3 has no conserved phenylalanine or tryptophan at its end. V usage is TRBV4-3 and J usage is TRBJ1-6, with D maybe TRBD1 (6 bases). With 3 bases removed from V and 7 bases from J, the gap between germline ends came to 16 bases. The CDR3 consists of 16 residues. Germline V gene data show CDR1 as LGHNA and CDR2 as YSLEER. CDR3 amino acids: CASSHYLGRGNSPLHV. The DNA of the CDR3 is TGCGCCAGCAGCCACTATCTCGGGAGGGGGAATTCACCCCTCCACGTT.

This chain links TRBV7-9 with TRBJ2-7; 8 nucleotides agree with TRBD2. The CDR3 spans 14 residues. Germline V gene lookup returns CDR1 SEHNR and CDR2 FQNEAQ (reference sequence). V trimming: 5 bases; J trimming: 3 bases; junction bases outside the gene matches: 6. The CDR3 reads CASSPPGGNYEQYF. CDR3 nucleotides: TGTGCCAGCAGCCCGCCGGGGGGGAACTACGAGCAGTACTTC.

The chain carries TRBV6-5 and TRBJ2-1, with TRBD2 matching over 9 bases. The V gene end was trimmed by 5 bases and the J gene end by 5 bases; junction bases not matched to a gene: 7. CDR1 and CDR2 from the germline V gene are MNHEY and SVGAGI. The CDR3 has 15 residues. CDR3: CASSNTVAGDNEQFF. The CDR3 coding sequence is TGTGCCAGCAGTAACACCGTAGCGGGAGACAATGAGCAGTTCTTC.

CDR3 protein: CASSYGEANEKLFF. The CDR3 DNA follows: TGTGCCAGCAGTTATGGGGAGGCTAATGAAAAACTGTTTTTT. V and J are TRBV6-6 and TRBJ1-4; D remains unclear. V lost 3 bases to trimming and J lost 3 bases, with 8 bases between them. The germline V gene encodes CDR1 MNHNY and CDR2 SVGAGI (reference sequence). The CDR3 totals 14 residues.

This clone is termed medium-sized. The chain joins TRBV4-3 to TRBJ2-4, with 10 positions matching TRBD1. The germline V gene encodes CDR1 LGHNA and CDR2 YSLEER. The V gene end was trimmed by 3 bases and the J gene end by 2 bases; junction bases not matched to a gene: 10. CDR3 size: 18 residues. The CDR3 is CASSHTPTGGLPKNIQYF. For the CDR3, the DNA is TGCGCCAGCAGCCATACCCCGACAGGGGGCCTCCCCAAAAACATTCAGTACTTC.

This clone has at least ten counts. V and J are TRBV10-2 and TRBJ2-5, with 10 bases fitting TRBD2. Germline V gives CDR1 WSHSY, CDR2 SAAADI. Trimming at V came to 6 bases and at J to 2 bases, leaving 6 bases not matched to a gene. The CDR3 consists of 15 residues. CDR3: CASRPAGGRQETQYF. The DNA of the CDR3 is TGCGCCAGCAGGCCAGCGGGGGGGCGGCAAGAGACCCAGTACTTC.

The chain combines TRBV6-6 with TRBJ1-5; 8 bases fit TRBD1. The junction had 5 bases not matched to a gene; V was cut back by 6 bases and J by 7 bases. CDR3 length equals 13 residues. CDR1 and CDR2 from the germline V gene are MNHNY and SVGAGI (reference sequence). CDR3: CASRGQAWQPQHF. The CDR3 DNA reads TGTGCCAGCAGGGGACAGGCATGGCAGCCCCAGCATTTT.

J is TRBJ2-7 and V is TRBV18; D is ambiguous. This CDR3 comprises 13 residues. Germline CDR1 reads KGHSH; CDR2 reads LQKENI. The ends were cut back, 3 bases at V and 4 bases at J, with 10 bases in the middle. CDR3 in amino acids: CASSPASVYEQYF. The CDR3 DNA sequence: TGTGCCAGCTCACCGGCGAGCGTTTACGAGCAGTACTTC.

The chain joins TRBV6-5 to TRBJ2-3, with TRBD2 as a possible D gene (6 bases). The germline CDR1 and CDR2 sequences are MNHEY and SVGAGI. Trimming cost V 6 bases and J 2 bases, with 12 bases left between them. The CDR3 has 14 amino acids. The CDR3: CASRAGDFTDTQYF. CDR3 in DNA: TGTGCCAGCAGGGCCGGGGACTTCACAGATACGCAGTATTTT.

As concerns this clone: At one end, the junction sequence differs from germline, possibly due to a read error. The genes are TRBV5-4 and TRBJ2-7; D is possibly TRBD2 (5 bases). Germline CDR1 SGHNT, CDR2 YYREEE (reference sequence). The CDR3 has 11 amino acids. This CDR3 reads CASSPGSEQYF. CDR3 bases: TGCGCCAGCAGCCCGGGGAGCGAGCAGTACTTC.

V usage is TRBV7-9 and J usage is TRBJ2-7, with 9 bases aligning to TRBD1. The ends lost 5 bases at V and 3 bases at J; junction bases unmatched: 5. In germline, CDR1 is SEHNR, CDR2 FQNEAQ (reference sequence). This CDR3 has 14 residues. The CDR3 region is CASSARDRDYEQYF. CDR3 DNA: TGTGCCAGCAGCGCCCGGGACAGGGACTACGAGCAGTACTTC.

The rearrangement uses TRBV7-9 and TRBJ1-1; 10 bases match TRBD1. The V gene's germline CDR1 is SEHNR and CDR2 FQNEAQ (reference sequence). The junction had 4 bases not matched to a gene; V was cut back by 5 bases and J by 7 bases. This CDR3 has 13 residues. CDR3 region: CASSRDRGIEAFF. The CDR3 coding sequence is TGTGCCAGCAGCCGGGACAGGGGAATTGAAGCTTTCTTT.

The chain carries TRBV7-9 and TRBJ1-4; 7 bases are shared with TRBD1. This CDR3 comprises 14 residues. CDR1 is SEHNR and CDR2 is FQNEAQ in the germline V gene (reference sequence). J lost 4 bases, V lost 5 bases, and 4 bases had no gene match. The CDR3 DNA reads TGTGCCAGCAGCCCCAGGGGGAGTAATGAAAAACTGTTTTTT. It translates to CASSPRGSNEKLFF.

The genes are TRBV7-3 and TRBJ2-7; 11 positions match TRBD2. The ends lost 4 bases at V and 2 bases at J; junction bases unmatched: 7. This CDR3 comprises 16 residues. The V gene's germline CDR1 is SGHTA and CDR2 FQGTGA. The chain's CDR3 is CASSSPGLADPYEQYF. In nucleotides, the CDR3 is TGTGCCAGCAGCTCTCCGGGACTAGCGGACCCCTACGAGCAGTACTTC.